The rows below give T cell receptor beta chains drawn from one sample of a study of OX40 agonist ivuxolimab in advanced cancers. Method: immunoSEQ multiplex PCR; TCRdb's copy keeps in-frame clones and lacks some. In the table there are 20,000 or so clones, around four fifths of which are singletons. The sequenced sample was CD4+ or CD8+ T cells sorted from blood, obtained in a trial of the OX40 agonist ivuxolimab. Receptors originate from an adult with an advanced solid tumor such as melanoma, head and neck, liver or kidney cancer. CDR3s include the opening cysteine and the closing phenylalanine or tryptophan. Each record gives: clone size, V gene, J gene, D gene, CDR3 length, CDR3 DNA, CDR3 protein. The D gene is left open where the match is weak. Clone size is given for some rows only: seen once, a few or many times, or a class if the clone is expanded.

size: NA; V: TRBV27; J: TRBJ1-1; D: NA; length: 12; DNA: TGTGCCACCTCCTCACTGAACACTGAAGCTTTCTTT; CDR3: CATSSLNTEAFF
size: once; V: TRBV7-3; J: TRBJ1-2; D: TRBD1; length: 18; DNA: TGTGCCAGCAGCTTAGTCGGCAGGGGGCGGGCAGTAAGGGTCGGCTACACCTTC; CDR3: CASSLVGRGRAVRVGYTF
size: NA; V: TRBV6-1; J: TRBJ1-1; D: NA; length: 15; DNA: TGTGCCAGCAGATCGGTGACACCGATGAACACTGAAGCTTTCTTT; CDR3: CASRSVTPMNTEAFF
size: NA; V: TRBV19; J: TRBJ1-1; D: NA; length: 16; DNA: TGTGCCAGTAGTATAGATCGGATCACGACAGATACCGAAGCTTTCTTT; CDR3: CASSIDRITTDTEAFF
size: NA; V: TRBV27; J: TRBJ2-3; D: NA; length: 12; DNA: TGTGCCAGCAGCGGGATCGCAGATACGCAGTATTTT; CDR3: CASSGIADTQYF
size: NA; V: TRBV11-2; J: TRBJ2-7; D: TRBD2; length: 16; DNA: TGTGCCAGCAGCTTAGGGAGGGGAGGGATCTCCTACGAGCAGTACTTC; CDR3: CASSLGRGGISYEQYF
size: few; V: TRBV4-3; J: TRBJ1-2; D: NA; length: 14; DNA: TGCGCCAGCAGCCAAGACATCGCCAGCTATGGCTACACCTTC; CDR3: CASSQDIASYGYTF
size: NA; V: TRBV21-1; J: TRBJ2-1; D: NA; length: 13; DNA: TGTGCCACCCTAAGGGACGGTAGGCATGAGCAGTTCTTC; CDR3: CATLRDGRHEQFF
size: NA; V: TRBV28; J: TRBJ1-3; D: TRBD1; length: 14; DNA: TGTGCCAGCAGTATGAGACAGGGAGGAAACACCATATATTTT; CDR3: CASSMRQGGNTIYF
size: NA; V: TRBV7-9; J: TRBJ1-2; D: NA; length: 14; DNA: TGTGCCAGCAGCCCGCCCCTTGTTACCTATGGCTACACCTTC; CDR3: CASSPPLVTYGYTF
size: NA; V: TRBV10-3; J: TRBJ2-1; D: NA; length: 17; DNA: TGTGCCATCAGTGACCCCAAGGTCGATCCTTCCTACAATGAGCAGTTCTTC; CDR3: CAISDPKVDPSYNEQFF
size: NA; V: TRBV2; J: TRBJ2-7; D: NA; length: 15; DNA: TGTGCCAGCAGTGAAGGGGGAGCGGTCTCCTACGAGCAGTACTTC; CDR3: CASSEGGAVSYEQYF
size: few; V: TRBV7-9; J: TRBJ2-1; D: NA; length: 15; DNA: TGTGCCAGCAGCTCTAAGGCTCGCAATCACAATGAGCAGTTCTTC; CDR3: CASSSKARNHNEQFF
size: once; V: TRBV7-8; J: TRBJ2-1; D: NA; length: 16; DNA: TGTGCCAGCAGCCAAGAGGGGCGGGTCTCCTACAATGAGCAGTTCTTC; CDR3: CASSQEGRVSYNEQFF
size: NA; V: TRBV18; J: TRBJ1-2; D: NA; length: 15; DNA: TGTGCCAGCTCACCACCAAAAGGGGAGGGTTATGGCTACACCTTC; CDR3: CASSPPKGEGYGYTF
size: NA; V: TRBV6-5; J: TRBJ2-1; D: TRBD1; length: 15; DNA: TGTGCCAGCAGTACCACAGGGGGCGCGTACAATGAGCAGTTCTTC; CDR3: CASSTTGGAYNEQFF
size: NA; V: TRBV5-4; J: TRBJ2-1; D: TRBD2; length: 15; DNA: TGTGCCAGCAGCCATATAGGGGCGGGAGACAATGAGCAGTTCTTC; CDR3: CASSHIGAGDNEQFF
size: once; V: TRBV7-9; J: TRBJ2-5; D: TRBD1; length: 12; DNA: TGTGCCAGCAGCTTAGGTGGCGGACAGGGGTACTTC; CDR3: CASSLGGGQGYF
size: NA; V: TRBV15; J: TRBJ2-1; D: TRBD1; length: 18; DNA: TGTGCCACCAGCAGAGCCCCCTCAGGACAGGGATGGTGGATTGAGCAGTTCTTC; CDR3: CATSRAPSGQGWWIEQFF
size: NA; V: TRBV10-1; J: TRBJ2-3; D: NA; length: 14; DNA: TGCGCCAGCAGTGAAGGCGCGAGTACAGATACGCAGTATTTT; CDR3: CASSEGASTDTQYF
size: NA; V: TRBV11-3; J: TRBJ1-1; D: NA; length: 16; DNA: TGTGCCAGCAGCTTAGATGGGGCACGGGGGGACACTGAAGCTTTCTTT; CDR3: CASSLDGARGDTEAFF
size: NA; V: TRBV4-3; J: TRBJ2-1; D: NA; length: 15; DNA: TGCGCCAGCAGCCAAGAACTTAGCTCCTACAATGAGCAGTTCTTC; CDR3: CASSQELSSYNEQFF
size: NA; V: TRBV5-5; J: TRBJ2-1; D: NA; length: 16; DNA: TGTGCCAGCAGCTTGGAGGCCTCGTATAGGGGCGATGAGCAGTTCTTC; CDR3: CASSLEASYRGDEQFF
size: NA; V: TRBV5-4; J: TRBJ1-2; D: NA; length: 14; DNA: TGTGCCAGCACCTACGCGTTGGGCGGCTATGGCTACACCTTC; CDR3: CASTYALGGYGYTF
size: NA; V: TRBV19; J: TRBJ2-1; D: NA; length: 14; DNA: TGTGCCAGTATGCCCGGGGGCTCACAGAAGGAGCAGTTCTTC; CDR3: CASMPGGSQKEQFF
size: NA; V: TRBV10-3; J: TRBJ1-5; D: NA; length: 13; DNA: TGTGCCATCCAGACAGCTAGCAATCAGCCCCAGCATTTT; CDR3: CAIQTASNQPQHF
size: NA; V: TRBV19; J: TRBJ2-1; D: TRBD2; length: 16; DNA: TGTGCCAGTAGTGGGGGGGGAGGCGGGCCGAAAGATGAGCAGTTCTTC; CDR3: CASSGGGGGPKDEQFF
size: NA; V: TRBV28; J: TRBJ2-7; D: NA; length: 13; DNA: TGTGCCAGCAGTTGGGACAATGCCTACGAGCAGTACTTC; CDR3: CASSWDNAYEQYF
size: NA; V: TRBV4-1; J: TRBJ2-7; D: TRBD2; length: 15; DNA: TGCGCCAGCAGCCCCTACGGGAGTAGCGGGGGGGAGCAGTACTTC; CDR3: CASSPYGSSGGEQYF
size: NA; V: TRBV27; J: TRBJ2-7; D: NA; length: 14; DNA: TGTGCCAGCAGTTTACGGGGAGGATCCTACGAGCAGTACTTC; CDR3: CASSLRGGSYEQYF
size: NA; V: TRBV6-5; J: TRBJ1-4; D: NA; length: 15; DNA: TGTGCCAGCAGTTACCAGGGTCTATTGAATGAAAAACTGTTTTTT; CDR3: CASSYQGLLNEKLFF
size: few; V: TRBV10-3; J: TRBJ2-7; D: NA; length: 16; DNA: TGTGCCATCAGTTTCGACAGTCCTACTACCTACTACGAGCAGTACTTC; CDR3: CAISFDSPTTYYEQYF
size: NA; V: TRBV11-2; J: TRBJ1-5; D: NA; length: 14; DNA: TGTGCCAGCAGCTTAGAGAGTGTCAATCAGCCCCAGCATTTT; CDR3: CASSLESVNQPQHF
size: NA; V: TRBV6-6; J: TRBJ2-2; D: NA; length: 14; DNA: TGTGCCAGCAGCGCAGAAACGAACACCGGGGAGCTGTTTTTT; CDR3: CASSAETNTGELFF
size: NA; V: TRBV14; J: TRBJ2-7; D: NA; length: 13; DNA: TGTGCCAGCAGCCAGGGACTGCTTTACGAGCAGTACTTC; CDR3: CASSQGLLYEQYF
size: NA; V: TRBV7-6; J: TRBJ2-5; D: TRBD2; length: 17; DNA: TGTGCCAGCAGCCCGAGACTAGCGGGAGGAATGGGAGAGACCCAGTACTTC; CDR3: CASSPRLAGGMGETQYF
size: NA; V: TRBV9; J: TRBJ2-1; D: NA; length: 15; DNA: TGTGCCAGCAGCGTAGGCATCGACGACTACAATGAGCAGTTCTTC; CDR3: CASSVGIDDYNEQFF
size: NA; V: TRBV6-1; J: TRBJ2-7; D: TRBD1; length: 14; DNA: TGTGCCAGCAACCCTTGGACAGGCCCCTACGAGCAGTACTTC; CDR3: CASNPWTGPYEQYF
size: NA; V: TRBV11-2; J: TRBJ2-7; D: TRBD2; length: 15; DNA: TGTGCCAGCAGCTTAGGTAGCGGGTACTCCTACGAGCAGTACTTC; CDR3: CASSLGSGYSYEQYF